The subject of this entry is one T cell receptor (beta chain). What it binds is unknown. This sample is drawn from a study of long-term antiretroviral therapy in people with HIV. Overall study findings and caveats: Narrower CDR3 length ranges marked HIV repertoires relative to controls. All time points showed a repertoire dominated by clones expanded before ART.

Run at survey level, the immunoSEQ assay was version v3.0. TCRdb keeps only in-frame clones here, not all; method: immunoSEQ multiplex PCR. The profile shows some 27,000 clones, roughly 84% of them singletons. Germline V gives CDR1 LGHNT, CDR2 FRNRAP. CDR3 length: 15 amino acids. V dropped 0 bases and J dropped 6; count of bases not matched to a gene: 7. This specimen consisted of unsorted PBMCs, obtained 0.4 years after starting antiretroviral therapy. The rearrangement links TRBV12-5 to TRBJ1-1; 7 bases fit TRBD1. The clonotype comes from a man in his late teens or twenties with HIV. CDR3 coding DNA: TGTGCTAGTGGTTTGGTATCTAAGGGGGCGCCTGAAGCTTTCTTT. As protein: CASGLVSKGAPEAFF.